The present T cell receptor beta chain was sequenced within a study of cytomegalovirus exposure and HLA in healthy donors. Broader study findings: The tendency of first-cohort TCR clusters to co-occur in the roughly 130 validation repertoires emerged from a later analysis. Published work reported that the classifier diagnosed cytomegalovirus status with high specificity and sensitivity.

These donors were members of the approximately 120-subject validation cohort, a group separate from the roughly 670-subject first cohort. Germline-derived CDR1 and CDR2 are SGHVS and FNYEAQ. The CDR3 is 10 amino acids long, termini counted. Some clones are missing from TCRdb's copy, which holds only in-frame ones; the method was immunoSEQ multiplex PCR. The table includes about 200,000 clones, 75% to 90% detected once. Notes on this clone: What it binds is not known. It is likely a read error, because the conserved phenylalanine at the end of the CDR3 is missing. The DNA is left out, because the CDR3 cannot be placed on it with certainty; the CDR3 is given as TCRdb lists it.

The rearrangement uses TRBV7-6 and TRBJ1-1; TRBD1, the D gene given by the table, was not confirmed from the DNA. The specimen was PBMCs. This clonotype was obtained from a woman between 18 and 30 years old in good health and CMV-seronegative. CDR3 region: CASSSPGFRS.